One sample yielded the 5 T cell receptor beta chains listed below, sequenced in a study (dated by TCRdb to 2012 to 2015). Sequencing was carried out with an Illumina Genome Analyzer IIx. The raw public data were reprocessed by TCRdb itself: fastp quality trimming at Q25, MiXCR clonotype calling, in-frame beta chains only. A single entry per CDR3 protein holds the most common genes and DNA from its merged rows. The sample has around 15,000 distinct CDR3 sequences on record, about 30% of them singletons. The ten largest clones capture about 16% of the sample. The sequencing sample was made of blood. All receptors derive from a human donor.

This clonotype has at least ten counts. CDR3 nucleotide sequence: TGTGCCAGCAGCTTCCAGGGGGGTAGCTCCTACGAGCAGTACTTC. Amino acid sequence: CASSFQGGSSYEQYF. The chain employs TRBV7-3 and TRBJ2-7; D might be TRBD1 (7 bases). CDR1 is SGHTA, CDR2 FQGTGA, per germline. V was clipped by 3 bases and J by 0 bases, with 12 bases between them. This CDR3 contains 15 residues.

This clonotype was detected many times. This chain joins TRBV29-1 and TRBJ1-2; possibly TRBD1 for D (6 bases). Germline V gene lookup returns CDR1 SQVTM and CDR2 ANQGSEA. Deletions cut 6 bases from V and 1 base from J, with 21 bases between. The CDR3 contains 16 residues. The CDR3 DNA reads TGCAGCGTGCGTAGTGCAACAGGGTCATATAACTATGGCTACACCTTC. It specifies CSVRSATGSYNYGYTF.

This clonotype was observed many times. The chain joins TRBV4-3 to TRBJ2-2; D gene uncertain. The length of the CDR3 is 14 residues. Germline CDR1 reads LGHNA; CDR2 reads YSLEER. V was trimmed by 1 base and J by 7 bases, leaving 10 bases between them. This CDR3 reads CASSQAGVGGELFF. Here the CDR3 DNA reads TGCGCCAGCAGCCAAGCAGGAGTTGGCGGGGAGCTGTTTTTT.

Only a few counts were recorded for this clonotype. The chain is built from TRBV4-2 and TRBJ2-5; 11 bases are a match to TRBD2. In germline, CDR1 is LGHNA, CDR2 YNFKEQ. The CDR3 length is 15 residues. Trimming cost V 11 bases and J 4 bases; bases outside gene matches: 12. The CDR3 bases are TGTGCCGGCCGCCATGGAGGGACTAGCGGAGAGACCCAGTACTTC. It specifies CAGRHGGTSGETQYF.

This clonotype was detected ten times or more. This chain uses TRBV4-3 with TRBJ1-2; no reliable D call. The CDR3 runs to 15 residues. Germline V gene sequence: CDR1 LGHNA, CDR2 YSLEER. V was cut by 0 bases and J by 3 bases, with 11 bases left in between. Written as DNA, the CDR3 is TGCGCCAGCAGCCAAGACCGGGATATCGACTATGGCTACACCTTC. Translated, it gives CASSQDRDIDYGYTF.